Following are 19 T cell receptor beta chains from one sample sequenced in a study of blood T cell repertoires in COVID-19. Some clones are missing from TCRdb's copy, which holds only in-frame ones; the method was immunoSEQ multiplex PCR. This sample has roughly 53,000 clones; 70% to 90% occur once, and the top ten carry roughly 2.7%. The source material was peripheral blood. Source of these receptors: an elderly man with acute or convalescent COVID-19.

The chain carries TRBV7-9 and TRBJ1-2; D not resolved. Germline lookup yields CDR1 SEHNR and CDR2 FQNEAQ (reference sequence). V was pared by 5 bases and J by 4 bases, with 20 bases between. The CDR3 runs to 16 residues. The CDR3 protein is CASSEYSRPQRYGYTF. For the CDR3, the DNA is TGTGCCAGCAGCGAGTACAGTCGGCCCCAACGCTATGGCTACACCTTC. The complete variable domain, with remaining parts taken from reference TRBV7-9 and TRBJ1-2, reads DTGVSQNPRHKITKRGQNVTFRCDPISEHNRLYWYRQTLGQGPEFLTYFQNEAQLEKSRLLSDRFSAERPKGSFSTLEIQRTEQGDSAMYLCASSEYSRPQRYGYTFGSGTRLTVV.

The chain carries TRBV2 and TRBJ1-5; D is unresolved. Trimming stripped 3 bases from V and 5 bases from J, with 17 bases between. CDR1 and CDR2 (germline): SNHLY, FYNNEI. The CDR3 extends over 16 amino acids. The CDR3 loop is CASSEMGRLIDQPQHF. Here the CDR3 DNA reads TGTGCCAGCAGTGAGATGGGTCGACTCATTGATCAGCCCCAGCATTTT.

The chain has TRBV18 and TRBJ1-2; tentative D call: TRBD1 (5 bases). Germline values: CDR1 KGHSH, CDR2 LQKENI. V was clipped by 3 bases and J by 14 bases, with 19 bases between them. The CDR3 runs to 13 residues. In DNA, the CDR3 is TGTGCCAGCTCACCGCCGGGAAGGGACCGGGGGACCTTC. It specifies CASSPPGRDRGTF.

The genes are TRBV11-2 and TRBJ2-5, with 7 nucleotides matching TRBD1. The CDR3 has 13 amino acids. With V trimmed by 5 bases and J by 10 bases, 10 bases remained unmatched. Germline CDR1 is SGHAT and CDR2 is FQNNGV. The CDR3 coding sequence is TGTGCCAGCAGCGAGAACAGGGGCTTGAACCAGTACTTC. It codes for CASSENRGLNQYF. Looking up the rest from reference TRBV11-2 and TRBJ2-5 gives the full variable domain: EAGVAQSPRYKIIEKRQSVAFWCNPISGHATLYWYQQILGQGPKLLIQFQNNGVVDDSQLPKDRFSAERLKGVDSTLKIQPAKLEDSAVYLCASSENRGLNQYFGPGTRLLVL.

The gene calls are TRBV19 and TRBJ2-1, with 10 nucleotides matching TRBD2. V shed 1 base, J shed 5 bases, and the junction held 5 bases outside the gene matches. This CDR3 has 16 amino acids. Germline V gives CDR1 LNHDA, CDR2 SQIVND (reference sequence). This CDR3 is CASSIVGSGGDNEQFF. CDR3 bases: TGTGCCAGTAGTATAGTCGGGAGCGGGGGGGACAATGAGCAGTTCTTC. The full variable domain, in which reference TRBV19 and TRBJ2-1 provide the parts outside the CDR3, is DGGITQSPKYLFRKEGQNVTLSCEQNLNHDAMYWYRQDPGQGLRLIYYSQIVNDFQKGDIAEGYSVSREKKESFPLTVTSAQKNPTAFYLCASSIVGSGGDNEQFFGPGTRLTVL.

This sequence joins TRBV7-9 and TRBJ1-2, with 8 positions matching TRBD1. The germline V gene has CDR1 SEHNR and CDR2 FQNEAQ (reference sequence). The CDR3 covers 14 residues. The trim removed 5 bases at V and 2 bases at J, leaving 4 bases unmatched. CDR3 nucleotide sequence: TGTGCCAGCAGCAAAGGACAGGGAAACTATGGCTACACCTTC. It translates to CASSKGQGNYGYTF.

The chain uses TRBV7-2 and TRBJ1-1, with TRBD1 identical over 9 bases. The CDR3 runs to 16 residues. Germline CDR1 is SGHTA and CDR2 is FQGNSA. V dropped 7 bases and J dropped 0; count of bases not matched to a gene: 9. The CDR3 here is CASTTQGALVNTEAFF. The CDR3 bases are TGTGCCAGCACCACACAGGGGGCCTTAGTGAACACTGAAGCTTTCTTT.

The rearrangement joins TRBV21-1 to TRBJ1-2; the D call of TRBD1 is as the table states it, not checked on the DNA. TRBV21-1 has pseudogene status. This CDR3 has 11 residues. CDR3 DNA sequence: TGTGCCGCGGGACAGGGACCTTTCAGCACCTTC. Protein product: CAAGQGPFSTF.

The chain combines TRBV7-9 with TRBJ1-1, with 8 nucleotides matching TRBD1. The CDR3 is 17 residues long. CDR1 is SEHNR and CDR2 is FQNEAQ in the germline V gene (reference sequence). The V and J ends lost 1 base and 2 bases, in that order; junction bases with no gene match: 9. CDR3 sequence: CASSLVQGVQGNTEAFF. As DNA, the CDR3 is TGTGCCAGCAGCTTAGTACAGGGGGTTCAGGGAAACACTGAAGCTTTCTTT.

The V gene is TRBV25-1, the J gene TRBJ2-2, with TRBD1 matching 7 bases. There are 15 residues in the CDR3. Germline CDR1 reads MGHDK; CDR2 reads SYGVNS. V lost 5 bases, J lost 4 bases, and 7 bases stayed unmatched. This CDR3 is CASSRQGRGTGELFF. The CDR3 DNA sequence: TGTGCCAGCAGTCGACAGGGACGAGGCACCGGGGAGCTGTTTTTT. Complete variable domain (other parts from reference TRBV25-1 and TRBJ2-2): EADIYQTPRYLVIGTGKKITLECSQTMGHDKMYWYQQDPGMELHLIHYSYGVNSTEKGDLSSESTVSRIRTEHFPLTLESARPSHTSQYLCASSRQGRGTGELFFGEGSRLTVL.

This clone was detected only a few times. CDR3 sequence (DNA): TGTGCCAGTAGTCGGGGACAGGGATCCTACGAGCAGTACTTC. Its protein is CASSRGQGSYEQYF. This chain connects TRBV19 to TRBJ2-7, with 9 bases aligning to TRBD1. The CDR3 extends over 14 amino acids. Germline values: CDR1 LNHDA, CDR2 SQIVND (reference sequence). V lost 5 bases, J lost 1 base, and 3 bases stayed unmatched.

The V call is TRBV27, the J call TRBJ1-6; 8 bases agree with TRBD1. The CDR3 loop spans 15 amino acids. The ends lost 6 bases at V and 8 bases at J; junction bases unmatched: 9. CDR1 MNHEY and CDR2 SMNVEV come from the germline V gene (reference sequence). This CDR3 is CASSLIQGGYSPLHF. The CDR3 nucleotides are TGTGCCAGCAGCCTTATACAGGGGGGGTATTCACCCCTCCACTTT.

Here the CDR3 DNA reads TGTGCCAGCAGCTCCTATTCTATCGGAGCTGAAAAACTGTTTTTT. Translating gives CASSSYSIGAEKLFF. This rearrangement joins TRBV5-6 to TRBJ1-4, with D unresolved. Germline V gene sequence: CDR1 SGHDT, CDR2 YYEEEE. The CDR3 contains 15 residues. The V end lost 3 bases, the J end lost 7 bases, and 16 bases lay between the germline ends.

In the case of this clone: Its ends do not fully match the called genes, so a read error is possible. The chain uses TRBV6-5 and TRBJ1-4; no reliable D call. The germline V gene has CDR1 MNHEY and CDR2 SVGAGI. The CDR3 spans 13 residues. The CDR3 loop reads CASRAAGSEELFF. The DNA of the CDR3 is TGTGCCAGCAGGGCCGCGGGGAGTGAAGAACTGTTTTTT.

The V gene is TRBV7-2, the J gene TRBJ2-3; 9 bases align to TRBD2. The germline gives CDR1 SGHTA, CDR2 FQGNSA. Trimming took 1 base from V and 1 from J; bases not matched to a gene: 3. CDR3 length: 16 residues. The CDR3 nucleotides read TGTGCCAGCAGCTTAGAGGTAGCGGGGGGCACAGATACGCAGTATTTT. Protein product: CASSLEVAGGTDTQYF.

The V gene is TRBV5-6, the J gene TRBJ2-3, with 11 bases lining up with TRBD1. The V gene end was trimmed by 3 bases and the J gene end by 6 bases; junction bases not matched to a gene: 3. This CDR3 is built from 14 residues. Germline V gives CDR1 SGHDT, CDR2 YYEEEE. In nucleotides, the CDR3 is TGTGCCAGCAGCTGGACAGGGGGCGCCGATACGCAGTATTTT. It specifies CASSWTGGADTQYF.

J is TRBJ2-7 and V is TRBV7-6; 10 bases line up with TRBD2. This CDR3 has 18 amino acids. From germline, CDR1 is SGHVS and CDR2 FNYEAQ. J gave up 5 bases and V 0 bases, and 13 bases lay outside the gene matches. CDR3 sequence (DNA): TGTGCCAGCAGCTTAGCACCGGACCCTGCTAGCGGGGGCCACGAGCAGTACTTC. Amino acid sequence: CASSLAPDPASGGHEQYF.

The rearrangement uses TRBV5-1 and TRBJ1-4; 10 bases are shared with TRBD1. CDR1 is SGHRS, CDR2 YFSETQ, per germline. The CDR3 has 18 residues. V shed 0 bases and J 4 bases; nucleotides not matched to a gene: 9. The CDR3 loop reads CASSLDPGQGSGNEKLFF. CDR3 nucleotide sequence: TGCGCCAGCAGCTTGGATCCGGGACAGGGGAGTGGTAATGAAAAACTGTTTTTT.

The J gene is TRBJ2-7, the V gene TRBV5-1; the D gene is possibly TRBD2 (5 bases). The CDR3 spans 15 residues. In germline, CDR1 is SGHRS, CDR2 YFSETQ. The V end lost 4 bases, the J end lost 5 bases, and 19 bases lay between the germline ends. Written as DNA, the CDR3 is TGCGCCAGCAGCCCCACGCTGGGAGACATCCACGAGCAGTACTTC. As protein: CASSPTLGDIHEQYF.